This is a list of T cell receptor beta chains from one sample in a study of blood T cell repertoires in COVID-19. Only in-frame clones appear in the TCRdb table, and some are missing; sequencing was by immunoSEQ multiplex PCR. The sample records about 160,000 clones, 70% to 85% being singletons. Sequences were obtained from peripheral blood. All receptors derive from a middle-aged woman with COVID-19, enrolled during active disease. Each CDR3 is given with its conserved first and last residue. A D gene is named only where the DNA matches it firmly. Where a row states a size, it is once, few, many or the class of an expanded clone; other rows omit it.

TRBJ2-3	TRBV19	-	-	CASSNRGTDTQYF	TGTGCCAGTAGTAACAGGGGCACAGATACGCAGTATTTT
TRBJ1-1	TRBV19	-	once	CASMAYGDRMGTTEAFF	TGTGCCAGTATGGCCTACGGGGATCGGATGGGCACCACTGAAGCTTTCTTT
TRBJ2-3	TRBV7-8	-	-	CASSDLARGVGTQYF	TGTGCCAGCAGCGACCTAGCCAGGGGGGTTGGTACGCAGTATTTT
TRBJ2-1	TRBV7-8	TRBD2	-	CASSPASLAVYNEQFF	TGTGCCAGCAGCCCTGCCTCGCTAGCGGTGTACAATGAGCAGTTCTTC
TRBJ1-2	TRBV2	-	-	CASSERGRSGYTF	TGTGCCAGCAGTGAGCGGGGAAGGTCTGGCTACACCTTC
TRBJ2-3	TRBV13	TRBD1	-	CATSRGQGASDTQYF	TGTGCCACCTCGAGGGGACAGGGGGCATCAGATACGCAGTATTTT
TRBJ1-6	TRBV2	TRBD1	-	CAIQVGVWDRGPSPLHF	TGTGCCATCCAAGTGGGGGTGTGGGACAGGGGACCGTCACCCCTCCACTTT
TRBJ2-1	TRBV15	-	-	CATSSLTGNNEQFF	TGTGCCACCAGCAGTCTCACGGGAAACAATGAGCAGTTCTTC
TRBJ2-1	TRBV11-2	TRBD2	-	CASSPPGLAGVNEQFF	TGTGCCAGCAGCCCGCCGGGACTAGCGGGAGTGAATGAGCAGTTCTTC
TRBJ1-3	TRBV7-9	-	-	CASLQGGRNTIYF	TGTGCCAGCCTACAGGGTGGGAGAAACACCATATATTTT
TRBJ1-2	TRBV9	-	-	CASRGIGQNYGYTF	TGTGCCAGCAGGGGAATCGGACAGAATTATGGCTACACCTTC
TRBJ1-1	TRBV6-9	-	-	CASRPAGTEAFF	TGTGCCAGCAGGCCGGCGGGCACTGAAGCTTTCTTT
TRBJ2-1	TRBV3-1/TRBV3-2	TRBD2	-	CASSPGLAGVVYNEQFF	TGTGCCAGCAGCCCCGGACTAGCGGGAGTTGTTTACAATGAGCAGTTCTTC
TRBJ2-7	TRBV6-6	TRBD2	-	CASTGGSYEQYF	TGTGCCAGCACCGGCGGGAGCTACGAGCAGTACTTC
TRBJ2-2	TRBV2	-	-	CASSDRGNTGELFF	TGTGCCAGCAGTGATCGGGGGAACACCGGGGAGCTGTTTTTT
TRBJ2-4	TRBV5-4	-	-	CASSSENIQYF	TGTGCCAGCAGCTCTGAAAACATTCAGTACTTC
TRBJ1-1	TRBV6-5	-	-	CASTKPGAGEAFF	TGTGCCAGCACCAAACCAGGGGCAGGCGAAGCTTTCTTT
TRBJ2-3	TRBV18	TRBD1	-	CASSRGPGGDGTDTQYF	TGTGCCAGCTCGCGCGGACCAGGGGGCGACGGCACAGATACGCAGTATTTT
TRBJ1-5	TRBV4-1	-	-	CASRPTRGFNQPQHF	TGCGCCAGCAGACCCACGAGAGGTTTCAATCAGCCCCAGCATTTT
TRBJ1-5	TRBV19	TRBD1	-	CAAGTGVEQPQHF	TGTGCCGCCGGGACAGGGGTTGAACAGCCCCAGCATTTT